The clone carrying this TCR beta chain was counted many times. Library construction for TCR beta used iRepertoire HTBI primers and Arm-PCR of CDR3 regions. TCRdb passed the multiplex PCR reads through MiXCR, listing each CDR3 protein once. Among some 350,000 distinct CDR3 sequences listed, 15% to 20% were seen once. This specimen comes from a study of regulatory T cells in long-lasting Graves disease. Stated time point: newly diagnosed GD, antithyroid drugs for less than 3 months. Making the TCR library involved RNA that had been extracted from PBMCs. These sequences were also reported in another study, on T cells in Graves' hyperthyroidism and ophthalmopathy. In that study: The HTBI primer set was used in a first-round RT-PCR of the TCR CDR3.

The TCR was taken from a woman between 18 and 29 years old with Graves disease. The sample here was peripheral blood mononuclear cells (PBMCs), taken at new diagnosis, from a patient treated with antithyroid drugs.

The CDR3 region has the DNA TGTGCCAGCAGTGTACAGGGAAACACCGGGGAGCTGTTTTTT. Translating it yields CASSVQGNTGELFF. The rearrangement uses TRBV28 and TRBJ2-2, with a weak D call TRBD1 (6 bases). The length of the CDR3 is 14 residues. Per germline, CDR1 MDHEN and CDR2 SYDVKM. V shed 5 bases and J shed 2 bases, with 9 bases lying between them. The variable domain in full, completed from reference TRBV28 and TRBJ2-2, reads DVKVTQSSRYLVKRTGEKVFLECVQDMDHENMFWYRQDPGLGLRLIYFSYDVKMKEKGDIPEGYSVSREKKERFSLILESASTNQTSMYLCASSVQGNTGELFFGEGSRLTVL.